The rows below give T cell receptor beta chains drawn from one sample of a study of T cells after somatic rescue of genetic block. The data were produced by immunoSEQ multiplex PCR, yet TCRdb's version contains in-frame clones alone and is incomplete. The sample shows 70,000 to 95,000 clones, more than 80% of them seen only once. The sequencing input was peripheral blood mononuclear cells (PBMCs). These receptors were obtained from a woman aged 18 to 35. CDR3s include the opening cysteine and the closing phenylalanine or tryptophan.

J gene: TRBJ2-3; V gene: TRBV28; CDR3 protein: CASTGGLSTDTQYF
J gene: TRBJ2-7; V gene: TRBV6-1; CDR3 protein: CASSGSGGSSYEQYF
J gene: TRBJ2-1; V gene: TRBV2; CDR3 protein: CASSDFQGNEQFF
J gene: TRBJ2-1; V gene: TRBV6-1; CDR3 protein: CASSVTSGRDSEQFF
J gene: TRBJ2-7; V gene: TRBV7-9; CDR3 protein: CASSFRTGVSSYEQYF
J gene: TRBJ2-1; V gene: TRBV10-3; CDR3 protein: CARSTWDRVEVYNEQFF
J gene: TRBJ1-1; V gene: TRBV6-5; CDR3 protein: CASGRGENTEAFF
J gene: TRBJ1-4; V gene: TRBV27; CDR3 protein: CASSLGGGAAVEKLFF
J gene: TRBJ1-2; V gene: TRBV18; CDR3 protein: CASSPTGTNYGYTF
J gene: TRBJ1-1; V gene: TRBV28; CDR3 protein: CASHRGLLGTEAFF
J gene: TRBJ2-2; V gene: TRBV5-1; CDR3 protein: CASSLPGASGTGELFF
J gene: TRBJ2-3; V gene: TRBV5-6; CDR3 protein: CASSPLGADTQYF
J gene: TRBJ1-1; V gene: TRBV5-7; CDR3 protein: CASSHEDTEAFF
J gene: TRBJ2-7; V gene: TRBV5-4; CDR3 protein: CASSSPDTAYEQYF
J gene: TRBJ1-2; V gene: TRBV28; CDR3 protein: CASSFGDNYGYTF
J gene: TRBJ2-1; V gene: TRBV11-2; CDR3 protein: CASSLLQVEQFF
J gene: TRBJ2-1; V gene: TRBV28; CDR3 protein: CASSGAGEDIRGQQFF
J gene: TRBJ1-1; V gene: TRBV30; CDR3 protein: CAWSRSLRNTEAFF
J gene: TRBJ1-2; V gene: TRBV20-1; CDR3 protein: CSAPGGGYTF
J gene: TRBJ2-7; V gene: TRBV10-3; CDR3 protein: CAIRPRSGAYEQYF
J gene: TRBJ2-3; V gene: TRBV4-2; CDR3 protein: CASSQEASHDTQYF
J gene: TRBJ2-2; V gene: TRBV6-1; CDR3 protein: CASSDSDPPRELFF
J gene: TRBJ2-1; V gene: TRBV11-2; CDR3 protein: CASSRPKRDHHEQFF
J gene: TRBJ2-7; V gene: TRBV7-9; CDR3 protein: CASSWGRDEQYF
J gene: TRBJ1-1; V gene: TRBV6-4; CDR3 protein: CASSDGENTEAFF
J gene: TRBJ2-1; V gene: TRBV19; CDR3 protein: CASSNYNEQFF
J gene: TRBJ1-2; V gene: TRBV7-9; CDR3 protein: CASSPHGQGTLNYGYTF
J gene: TRBJ1-2; V gene: TRBV7-8; CDR3 protein: CASSLPALNYGYTF
J gene: TRBJ1-2; V gene: TRBV27; CDR3 protein: CASSPWTLNYGYTF